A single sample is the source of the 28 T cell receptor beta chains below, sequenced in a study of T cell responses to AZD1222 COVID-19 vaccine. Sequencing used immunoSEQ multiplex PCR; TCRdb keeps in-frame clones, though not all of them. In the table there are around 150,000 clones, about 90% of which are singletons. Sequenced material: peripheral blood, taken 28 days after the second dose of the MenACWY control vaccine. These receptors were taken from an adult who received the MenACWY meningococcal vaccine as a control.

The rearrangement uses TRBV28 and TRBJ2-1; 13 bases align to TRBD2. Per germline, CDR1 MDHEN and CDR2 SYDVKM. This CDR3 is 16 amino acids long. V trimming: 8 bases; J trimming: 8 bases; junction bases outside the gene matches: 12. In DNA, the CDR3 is TGTGCCAGCGCCGGGACTAGCGGGATAAATGTGGATGAGCAGTTCTTC. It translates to CASAGTSGINVDEQFF.

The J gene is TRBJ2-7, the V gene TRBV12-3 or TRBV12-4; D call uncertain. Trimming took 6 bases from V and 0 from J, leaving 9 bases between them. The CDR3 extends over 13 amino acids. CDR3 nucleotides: TGTGCCAGCAGCCAAAGACGCTCCTACGAGCAGTACTTC. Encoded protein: CASSQRRSYEQYF.

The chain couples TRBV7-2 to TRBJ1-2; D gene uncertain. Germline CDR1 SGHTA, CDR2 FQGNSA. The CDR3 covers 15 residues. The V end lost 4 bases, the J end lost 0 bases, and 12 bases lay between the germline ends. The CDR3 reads CASSSAAHTNYGYTF. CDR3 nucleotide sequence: TGTGCCAGCAGCTCCGCGGCTCACACTAACTATGGCTACACCTTC.

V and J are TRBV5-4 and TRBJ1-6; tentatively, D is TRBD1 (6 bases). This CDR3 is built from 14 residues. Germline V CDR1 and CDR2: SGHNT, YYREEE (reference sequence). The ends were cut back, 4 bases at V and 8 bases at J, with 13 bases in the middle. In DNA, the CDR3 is TGTGCCAGCAGCCGGGGGCTACGGGATTCACCCCTCCACTTT. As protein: CASSRGLRDSPLHF. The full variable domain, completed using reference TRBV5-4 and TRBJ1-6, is ETGVTQSPTHLIKTRGQQVTLRCSSQSGHNTVSWYQQALGQGPQFIFQYYREEENGRGNFPPRFSGLQFPNYSSELNVNALELDDSALYLCASSRGLRDSPLHFGNGTRLTVT.

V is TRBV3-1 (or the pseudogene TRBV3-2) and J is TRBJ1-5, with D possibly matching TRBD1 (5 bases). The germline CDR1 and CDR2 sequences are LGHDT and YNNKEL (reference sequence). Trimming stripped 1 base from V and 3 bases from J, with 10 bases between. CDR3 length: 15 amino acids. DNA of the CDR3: TGTGCCAGCAGCCAAGGAACGACAGTCAATCAGCCCCAGCATTTT. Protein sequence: CASSQGTTVNQPQHF.

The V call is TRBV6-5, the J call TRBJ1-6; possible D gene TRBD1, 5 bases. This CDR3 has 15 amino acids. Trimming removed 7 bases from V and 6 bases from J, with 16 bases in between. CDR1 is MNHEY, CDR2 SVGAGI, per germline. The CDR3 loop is CASKVAGSSNSPLHF. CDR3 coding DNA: TGTGCCAGCAAGGTGGCAGGGAGCTCTAATTCACCCCTCCACTTT.

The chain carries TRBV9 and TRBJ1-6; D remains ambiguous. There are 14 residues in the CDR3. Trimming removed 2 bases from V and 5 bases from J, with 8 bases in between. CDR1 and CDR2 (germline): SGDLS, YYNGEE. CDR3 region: CASSVFADNSPLHF. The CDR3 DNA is TGTGCCAGCAGCGTTTTCGCCGATAATTCACCCCTCCACTTT.

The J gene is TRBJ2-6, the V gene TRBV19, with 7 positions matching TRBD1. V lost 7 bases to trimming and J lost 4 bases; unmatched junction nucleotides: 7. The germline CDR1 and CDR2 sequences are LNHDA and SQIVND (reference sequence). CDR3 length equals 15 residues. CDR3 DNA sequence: TGTGCCAGTAACGACAGGGTCCTGGGGGCCAACGTCCTGACTTTC. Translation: CASNDRVLGANVLTF.

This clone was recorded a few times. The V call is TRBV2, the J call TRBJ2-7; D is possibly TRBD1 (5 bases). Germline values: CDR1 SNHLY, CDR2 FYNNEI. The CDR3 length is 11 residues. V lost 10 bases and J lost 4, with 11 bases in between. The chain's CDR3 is CATYQGYEQYF. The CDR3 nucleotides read TGTGCCACTTACCAGGGATACGAGCAGTACTTC.

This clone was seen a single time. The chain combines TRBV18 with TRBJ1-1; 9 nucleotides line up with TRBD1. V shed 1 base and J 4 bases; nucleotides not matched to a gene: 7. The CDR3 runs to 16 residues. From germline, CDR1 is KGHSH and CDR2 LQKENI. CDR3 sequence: CASSPQQGARGTEAFF. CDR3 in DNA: TGTGCCAGCTCACCACAACAGGGGGCGCGAGGCACTGAAGCTTTCTTT. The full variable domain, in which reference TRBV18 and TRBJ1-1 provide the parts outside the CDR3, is NAGVMQNPRHLVRRRGQEARLRCSPMKGHSHVYWYRQLPEEGLKFMVYLQKENIIDESGMPKERFSAEFPKEGPSILRIQQVVRGDSAAYFCASSPQQGARGTEAFFGQGTRLTVV.

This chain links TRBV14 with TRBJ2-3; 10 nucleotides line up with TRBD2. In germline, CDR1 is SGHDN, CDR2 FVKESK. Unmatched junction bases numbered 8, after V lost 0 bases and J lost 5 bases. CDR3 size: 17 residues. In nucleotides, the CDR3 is TGTGCCAGCAGCCAAGAATGGAGCGGGAGGGGTGGAGATACGCAGTATTTT. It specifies CASSQEWSGRGGDTQYF. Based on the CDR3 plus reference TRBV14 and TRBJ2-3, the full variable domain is EAGVTQFPSHSVIEKGQTVTLRCDPISGHDNLYWYRRVMGKEIKFLLHFVKESKQDESGMPNNRFLAERTGGTYSTLKVQPAELEDSGVYFCASSQEWSGRGGDTQYFGPGTRLTVL.

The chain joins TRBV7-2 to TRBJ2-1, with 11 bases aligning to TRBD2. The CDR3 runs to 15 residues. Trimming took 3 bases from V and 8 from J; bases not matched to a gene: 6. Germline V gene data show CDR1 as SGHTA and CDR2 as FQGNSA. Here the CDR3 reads CASSFHGTSGDEQFF. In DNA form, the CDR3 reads TGTGCCAGCAGCTTCCATGGGACTAGCGGTGATGAGCAGTTCTTC.

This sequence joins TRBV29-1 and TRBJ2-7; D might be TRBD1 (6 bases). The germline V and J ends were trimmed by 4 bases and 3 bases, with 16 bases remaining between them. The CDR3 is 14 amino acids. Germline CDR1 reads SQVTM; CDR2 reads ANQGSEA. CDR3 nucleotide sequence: TGCAGCGTTGGAGAACCGGGACACATCTACGAGCAGTACTTC. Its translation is CSVGEPGHIYEQYF.

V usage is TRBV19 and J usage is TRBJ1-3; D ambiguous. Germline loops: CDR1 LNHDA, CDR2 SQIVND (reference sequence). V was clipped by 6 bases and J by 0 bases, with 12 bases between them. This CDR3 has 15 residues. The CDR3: CASSLKRISGNTIYF. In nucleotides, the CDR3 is TGTGCCAGTAGCCTTAAGAGGATCTCTGGAAACACCATATATTTT.

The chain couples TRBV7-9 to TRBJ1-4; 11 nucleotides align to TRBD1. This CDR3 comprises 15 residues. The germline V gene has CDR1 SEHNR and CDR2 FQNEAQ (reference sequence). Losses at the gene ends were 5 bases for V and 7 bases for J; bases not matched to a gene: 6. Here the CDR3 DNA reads TGTGCCAGCAGCGTGGGCGGGACAGGGGGTGAAAAACTGTTTTTT. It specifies CASSVGGTGGEKLFF. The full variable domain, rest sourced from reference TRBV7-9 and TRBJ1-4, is DTGVSQNPRHKITKRGQNVTFRCDPISEHNRLYWYRQTLGQGPEFLTYFQNEAQLEKSRLLSDRFSAERPKGSFSTLEIQRTEQGDSAMYLCASSVGGTGGEKLFFGSGTQLSVL.

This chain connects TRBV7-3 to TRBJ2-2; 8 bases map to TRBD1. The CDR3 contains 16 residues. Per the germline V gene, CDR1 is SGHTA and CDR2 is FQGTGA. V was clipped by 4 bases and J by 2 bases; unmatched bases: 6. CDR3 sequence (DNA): TGTGCCAGCAGCTCGCCGGGACAGGCCAACACCGGGGAGCTGTTTTTT. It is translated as CASSSPGQANTGELFF. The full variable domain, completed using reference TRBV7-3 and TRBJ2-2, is GAGVSQTPSNKVTEKGKYVELRCDPISGHTALYWYRQSLGQGPEFLIYFQGTGAADDSGLPNDRFFAVRPEGSVSTLKIQRTERGDSAVYLCASSSPGQANTGELFFGEGSRLTVL.

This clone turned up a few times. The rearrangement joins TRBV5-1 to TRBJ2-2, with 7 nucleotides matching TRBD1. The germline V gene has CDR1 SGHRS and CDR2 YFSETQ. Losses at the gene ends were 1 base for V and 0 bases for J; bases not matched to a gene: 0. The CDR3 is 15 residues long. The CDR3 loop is CASSLTGANTGELFF. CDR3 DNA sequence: TGCGCCAGCAGCTTGACAGGGGCGAACACCGGGGAGCTGTTTTTT.

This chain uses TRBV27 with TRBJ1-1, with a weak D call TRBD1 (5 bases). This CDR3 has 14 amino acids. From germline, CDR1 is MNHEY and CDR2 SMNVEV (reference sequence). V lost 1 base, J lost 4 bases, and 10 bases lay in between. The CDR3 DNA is TGTGCCAGCAGTTTATTTCCGGGGGGCACTGAAGCTTTCTTT. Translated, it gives CASSLFPGGTEAFF.

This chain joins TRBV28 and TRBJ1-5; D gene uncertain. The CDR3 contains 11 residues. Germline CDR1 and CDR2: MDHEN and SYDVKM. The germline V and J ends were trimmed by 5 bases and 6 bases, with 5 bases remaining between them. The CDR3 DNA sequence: TGTGCCAGCAGTGGACCTCAGCCCCAGCATTTT. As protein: CASSGPQPQHF. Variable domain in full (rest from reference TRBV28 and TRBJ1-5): DVKVTQSSRYLVKRTGEKVFLECVQDMDHENMFWYRQDPGLGLRLIYFSYDVKMKEKGDIPEGYSVSREKKERFSLILESASTNQTSMYLCASSGPQPQHFGDGTRLSIL.

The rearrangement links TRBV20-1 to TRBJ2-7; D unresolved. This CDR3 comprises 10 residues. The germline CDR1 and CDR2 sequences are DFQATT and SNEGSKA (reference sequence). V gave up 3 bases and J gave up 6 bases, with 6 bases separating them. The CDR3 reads CSASLPEQYF. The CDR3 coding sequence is TGCAGTGCTAGTCTACCCGAGCAGTACTTC.

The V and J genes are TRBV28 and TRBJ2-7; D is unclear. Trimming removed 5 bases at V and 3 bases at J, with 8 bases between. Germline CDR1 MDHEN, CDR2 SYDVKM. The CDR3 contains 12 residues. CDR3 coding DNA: TGTGCCAGCAGTATAGGGATCTACGAGCAGTACTTC. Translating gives CASSIGIYEQYF. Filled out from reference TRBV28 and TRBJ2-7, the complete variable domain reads DVKVTQSSRYLVKRTGEKVFLECVQDMDHENMFWYRQDPGLGLRLIYFSYDVKMKEKGDIPEGYSVSREKKERFSLILESASTNQTSMYLCASSIGIYEQYFGPGTRLTVT.

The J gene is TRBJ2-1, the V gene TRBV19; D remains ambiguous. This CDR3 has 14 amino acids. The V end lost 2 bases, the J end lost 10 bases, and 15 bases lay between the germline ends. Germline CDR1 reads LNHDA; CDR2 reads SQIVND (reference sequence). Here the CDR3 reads CASSIIGALREQFF. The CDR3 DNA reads TGTGCCAGTAGTATAATAGGCGCGCTTCGGGAGCAGTTCTTC. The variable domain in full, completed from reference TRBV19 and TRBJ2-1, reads DGGITQSPKYLFRKEGQNVTLSCEQNLNHDAMYWYRQDPGQGLRLIYYSQIVNDFQKGDIAEGYSVSREKKESFPLTVTSAQKNPTAFYLCASSIIGALREQFFGPGTRLTVL.

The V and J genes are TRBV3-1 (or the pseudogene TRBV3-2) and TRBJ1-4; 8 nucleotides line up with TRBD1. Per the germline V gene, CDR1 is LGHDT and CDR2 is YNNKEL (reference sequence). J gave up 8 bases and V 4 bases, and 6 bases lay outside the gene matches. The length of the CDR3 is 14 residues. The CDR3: CASSLTGEGEKLFF. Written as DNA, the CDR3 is TGTGCCAGCAGCCTGACAGGGGAGGGGGAAAAACTGTTTTTT.

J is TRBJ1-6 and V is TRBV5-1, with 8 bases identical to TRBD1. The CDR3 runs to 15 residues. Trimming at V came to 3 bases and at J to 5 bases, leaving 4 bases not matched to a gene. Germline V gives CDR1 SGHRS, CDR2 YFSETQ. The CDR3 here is CASSSGQGHNSPLHF. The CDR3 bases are TGCGCCAGCAGCTCTGGACAGGGCCATAATTCACCCCTCCACTTT.

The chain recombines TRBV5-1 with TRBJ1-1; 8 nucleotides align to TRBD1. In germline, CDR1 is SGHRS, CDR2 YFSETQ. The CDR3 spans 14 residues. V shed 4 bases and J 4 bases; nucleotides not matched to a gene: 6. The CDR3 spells CASSARQGITEAFF. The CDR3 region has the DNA TGCGCCAGCAGCGCCAGACAGGGGATCACTGAAGCTTTCTTT.

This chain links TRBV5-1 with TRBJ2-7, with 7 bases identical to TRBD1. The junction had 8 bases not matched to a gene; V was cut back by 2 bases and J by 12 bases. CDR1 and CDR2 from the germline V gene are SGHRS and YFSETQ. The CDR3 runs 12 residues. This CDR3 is CASSLEGTVGYF. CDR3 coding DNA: TGCGCCAGCAGCTTAGAGGGGACAGTTGGGTACTTC.

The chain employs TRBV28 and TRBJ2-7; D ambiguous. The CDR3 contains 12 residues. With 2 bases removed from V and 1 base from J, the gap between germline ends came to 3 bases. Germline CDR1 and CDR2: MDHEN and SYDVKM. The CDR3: CASSLLSYEQYF. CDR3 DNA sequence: TGTGCCAGCAGTTTACTGTCCTACGAGCAGTACTTC.

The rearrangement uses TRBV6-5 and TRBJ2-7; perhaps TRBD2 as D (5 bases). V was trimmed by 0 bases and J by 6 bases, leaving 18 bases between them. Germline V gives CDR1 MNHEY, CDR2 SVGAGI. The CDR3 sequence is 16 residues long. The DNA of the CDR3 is TGTGCCAGCAGTTACTCGTCGGGGATCAGCGGCGGCGAGCAGTACTTC. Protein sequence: CASSYSSGISGGEQYF.